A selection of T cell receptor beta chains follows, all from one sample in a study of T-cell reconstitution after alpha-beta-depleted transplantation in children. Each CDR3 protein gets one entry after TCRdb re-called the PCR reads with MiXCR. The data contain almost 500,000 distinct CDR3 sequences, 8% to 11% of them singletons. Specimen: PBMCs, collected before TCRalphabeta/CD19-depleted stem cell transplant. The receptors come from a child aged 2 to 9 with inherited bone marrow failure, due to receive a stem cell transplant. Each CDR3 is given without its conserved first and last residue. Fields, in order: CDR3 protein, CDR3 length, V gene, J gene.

CDR3 protein: ASTEFSYNSPLH; CDR3 length: 12; V gene: TRBV12-3/TRBV12-4; J gene: TRBJ1-6
CDR3 protein: ASSSPLSGRALVQY; CDR3 length: 14; V gene: TRBV7-8; J gene: TRBJ2-7
CDR3 protein: ASSFYYGYT; CDR3 length: 9; V gene: TRBV7-2; J gene: TRBJ1-2
CDR3 protein: ASSRSGSQPQH; CDR3 length: 11; V gene: TRBV19; J gene: TRBJ1-5
CDR3 protein: SARDWTGGYEQY; CDR3 length: 12; V gene: TRBV20-1; J gene: TRBJ2-7
CDR3 protein: ASSFRVSDTQY; CDR3 length: 11; V gene: TRBV12-3/TRBV12-4; J gene: TRBJ2-3
CDR3 protein: SAKKSSYNSPLH; CDR3 length: 12; V gene: TRBV20-1; J gene: TRBJ1-6
CDR3 protein: ASSIGFRGSSYNEQF; CDR3 length: 15; V gene: TRBV19; J gene: TRBJ2-1
CDR3 protein: AWSVPRRGYEEQY; CDR3 length: 13; V gene: TRBV30; J gene: TRBJ2-7
CDR3 protein: ASSLERALHGYT; CDR3 length: 12; V gene: TRBV7-9; J gene: TRBJ1-2
CDR3 protein: ASSRTQGARETQY; CDR3 length: 13; V gene: TRBV4-3; J gene: TRBJ2-5
CDR3 protein: ASSLKGSYGFYEQY; CDR3 length: 14; V gene: TRBV27; J gene: TRBJ2-7
CDR3 protein: ASSRGGDPYEQY; CDR3 length: 12; V gene: TRBV4-3; J gene: TRBJ2-7
CDR3 protein: ASSLVGGTNTGELF; CDR3 length: 14; V gene: TRBV7-2; J gene: TRBJ2-2
CDR3 protein: ATGQSQETQY; CDR3 length: 10; V gene: TRBV19; J gene: TRBJ2-5
CDR3 protein: ASSMGGAGINEEQY; CDR3 length: 14; V gene: TRBV19; J gene: TRBJ2-7
CDR3 protein: ASSIDSYGNQPQH; CDR3 length: 13; V gene: TRBV19; J gene: TRBJ1-5
CDR3 protein: ASSQEFAGDTQY; CDR3 length: 12; V gene: TRBV4-1; J gene: TRBJ2-3
CDR3 protein: SVENPTSGQTTDTQY; CDR3 length: 15; V gene: TRBV29-1; J gene: TRBJ2-3
CDR3 protein: ASTSGTPATGEQF; CDR3 length: 13; V gene: TRBV6-1; J gene: TRBJ2-1
CDR3 protein: ASSPRNHLAGSSYEQY; CDR3 length: 16; V gene: TRBV27; J gene: TRBJ2-7
CDR3 protein: ASSTDRGRVFETQY; CDR3 length: 14; V gene: TRBV7-2; J gene: TRBJ2-5
CDR3 protein: ASSQDPTLAGVLEQY; CDR3 length: 15; V gene: TRBV4-1; J gene: TRBJ2-7
CDR3 protein: ASSPPGLGTDSDHYGYT; CDR3 length: 17; V gene: TRBV18; J gene: TRBJ1-2
CDR3 protein: ASSFQLRGFAGELF; CDR3 length: 14; V gene: TRBV5-5; J gene: TRBJ2-2
CDR3 protein: SAPVYTQY; CDR3 length: 8; V gene: TRBV20-1; J gene: TRBJ2-3
CDR3 protein: SATGRINEKLF; CDR3 length: 11; V gene: TRBV20-1; J gene: TRBJ1-4
CDR3 protein: ASSEGGTGELF; CDR3 length: 11; V gene: TRBV14; J gene: TRBJ2-2
CDR3 protein: ASSPGQANSGNTIY; CDR3 length: 14; V gene: TRBV18; J gene: TRBJ1-3
CDR3 protein: SAAGGYSDTQY; CDR3 length: 11; V gene: TRBV20-1; J gene: TRBJ2-3
CDR3 protein: ASILTGGISEQF; CDR3 length: 12; V gene: TRBV12-3/TRBV12-4; J gene: TRBJ2-1
CDR3 protein: SVSGHLAKNIQY; CDR3 length: 12; V gene: TRBV29-1; J gene: TRBJ2-4
CDR3 protein: ASSPHTQPHNEQF; CDR3 length: 13; V gene: TRBV27; J gene: TRBJ2-1
CDR3 protein: ASSYGTTGELF; CDR3 length: 11; V gene: TRBV6-2/TRBV6-3; J gene: TRBJ2-2
CDR3 protein: SARKASDSYEQY; CDR3 length: 12; V gene: TRBV20-1; J gene: TRBJ2-7
CDR3 protein: ASSLVGGEETLY; CDR3 length: 12; V gene: TRBV5-1; J gene: TRBJ2-5
CDR3 protein: SALTAGGSSYEQY; CDR3 length: 13; V gene: TRBV20-1; J gene: TRBJ2-7
CDR3 protein: ASSLGGVHEQY; CDR3 length: 11; V gene: TRBV9; J gene: TRBJ2-7
CDR3 protein: ASSLLLLQGTHYEQY; CDR3 length: 15; V gene: TRBV7-2; J gene: TRBJ2-7
CDR3 protein: ASSVAGVNYNEQF; CDR3 length: 13; V gene: TRBV9; J gene: TRBJ2-1
CDR3 protein: ASFVAVYEQY; CDR3 length: 10; V gene: TRBV2; J gene: TRBJ2-7
CDR3 protein: ASSLEGGYTGELF; CDR3 length: 13; V gene: TRBV5-5; J gene: TRBJ2-2
CDR3 protein: ASKLWSGGGDEQF; CDR3 length: 13; V gene: TRBV6-1; J gene: TRBJ2-1
CDR3 protein: AVRGRVKLF; CDR3 length: 9; V gene: TRBV6-1; J gene: TRBJ2-2
CDR3 protein: SARDPLAVPSYTQY; CDR3 length: 14; V gene: TRBV20-1; J gene: TRBJ2-3
CDR3 protein: ASRGGSLGTEAF; CDR3 length: 12; V gene: TRBV12-3/TRBV12-4; J gene: TRBJ1-1
CDR3 protein: ATSGLPGQGTDTQY; CDR3 length: 14; V gene: TRBV15; J gene: TRBJ2-3
CDR3 protein: ASSQEMREDEQY; CDR3 length: 12; V gene: TRBV4-1; J gene: TRBJ2-7
CDR3 protein: ASSSLTGSHYNEQF; CDR3 length: 14; V gene: TRBV7-9; J gene: TRBJ2-1
CDR3 protein: AISEVAGEGLGYGYT; CDR3 length: 15; V gene: TRBV10-3; J gene: TRBJ1-2
CDR3 protein: SVAPGTGPDTQY; CDR3 length: 12; V gene: TRBV29-1; J gene: TRBJ2-3
CDR3 protein: ASSTGQLLETQY; CDR3 length: 12; V gene: TRBV6-2/TRBV6-3; J gene: TRBJ2-5
CDR3 protein: ATGQGVGEQY; CDR3 length: 10; V gene: TRBV6-5; J gene: TRBJ2-7
CDR3 protein: ASSQVGGEFYEQY; CDR3 length: 13; V gene: TRBV4-3; J gene: TRBJ2-7
CDR3 protein: ASSLTGGNGNYGYT; CDR3 length: 14; V gene: TRBV5-1; J gene: TRBJ1-2